This T cell receptor (beta chain) was documented in a study of T cells in tumors after PD-1 blockade. Study-wide background: Either cemiplimab 350 mg every 2 weeks or pembrolizumab 200 mg every 3 weeks was given. During anti-PD-1 treatment, some patients continued daily vismodegib 150 mg. Whole-study findings and limits: Blood contained 35% to 50% of the tumor's TCR clonotypes.

This CDR3 contains 15 residues. Germline-derived CDR1 and CDR2 are MGHRA and YSYEKL. V lost 0 bases and J lost 2; bases outside the gene matches: 3. Concerning this clone itself: The antigen remains undetermined.

The table came from immunoSEQ multiplex PCR; TCRdb's copy has only in-frame clones and leaves some out. The sample consists of approximately 60,000 clones, roughly 77% of them appearing once. The clonotype originates from a human donor with basal cell carcinoma. The chain employs TRBV4-1 and TRBJ2-7; 8 bases match TRBD1. The sequenced sample was PBMCs, obtained before anti-PD-1 treatment. The CDR3 nucleotides are TGCGCCAGCAGCCAAGAACAGGGGGGAGCCTACGAGCAGTACTTC. This gives the protein CASSQEQGGAYEQYF.